Sequencing of this T cell receptor beta chain was carried out in a study of shared clonotypes between healthy human individuals. This clone was picked up one time. Each PCR replicate from the sorted subsets contained about 200 ng DNA, which is roughly 33,000 T cell genomes. Libraries were prepared by immunoSEQ multiplex PCR; TCRdb keeps only in-frame clonotypes and omits some of them. The sample shows a few million clones, roughly 90% of them seen only once. This CDR3 region has 14 residues. Trimming left V 0 bases short and J 9 bases short, with 12 bases between. Germline CDR1 and CDR2: SGHDT and YYEEEE.

This chain connects TRBV5-6 to TRBJ1-4; possibly TRBD1 for D (6 bases). This receptor was taken from a man aged 18 to 30 in good health. Some clones in this sample may be carry-over from other donors' samples. Sequencing used naive CD4+ T cells from PBMCs. Subset reported: CD45RA+ positively selected. CDR3: CASSLGGQFQKLFF. DNA of the CDR3: TGTGCCAGCAGCTTGGGCGGACAGTTCCAAAAACTGTTTTTT.